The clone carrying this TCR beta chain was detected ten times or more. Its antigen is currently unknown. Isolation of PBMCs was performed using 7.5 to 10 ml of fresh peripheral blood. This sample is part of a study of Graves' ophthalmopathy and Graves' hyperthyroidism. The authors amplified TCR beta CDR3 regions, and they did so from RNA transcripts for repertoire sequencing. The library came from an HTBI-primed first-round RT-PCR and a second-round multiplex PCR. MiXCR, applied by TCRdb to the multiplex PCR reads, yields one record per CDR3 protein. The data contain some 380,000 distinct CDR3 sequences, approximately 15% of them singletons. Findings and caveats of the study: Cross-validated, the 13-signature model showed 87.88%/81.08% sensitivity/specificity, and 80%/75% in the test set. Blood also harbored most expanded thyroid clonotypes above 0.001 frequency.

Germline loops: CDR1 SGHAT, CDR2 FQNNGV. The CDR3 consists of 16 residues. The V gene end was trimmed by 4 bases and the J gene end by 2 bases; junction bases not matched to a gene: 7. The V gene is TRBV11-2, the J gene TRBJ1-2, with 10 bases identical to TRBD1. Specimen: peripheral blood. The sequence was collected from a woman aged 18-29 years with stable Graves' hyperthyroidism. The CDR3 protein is CASSSFPGQGNYGYTF. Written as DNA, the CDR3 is TGTGCCAGCAGCTCGTTCCCGGGACAGGGGAACTATGGCTACACCTTC. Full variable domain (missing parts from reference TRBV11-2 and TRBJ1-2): EAGVAQSPRYKIIEKRQSVAFWCNPISGHATLYWYQQILGQGPKLLIQFQNNGVVDDSQLPKDRFSAERLKGVDSTLKIQPAKLEDSAVYLCASSSFPGQGNYGYTFGSGTRLTVV.